The clone carrying this T cell receptor beta chain was picked up one time. This entry belongs to a study of CD8 T cells in Susac syndrome. An amount of RNA that ranged from roughly 0.45 to 1 ug was reverse transcribed with random hexamers. In TCRdb, the immunoSEQ multiplex PCR reads were re-called with MiXCR into one record per CDR3 protein. The sample has about 250,000 distinct CDR3 sequences, 90% to 95% seen once. The CDR3 runs to 15 residues. The germline V and J ends were trimmed by 0 bases and 8 bases, with 14 bases remaining between them. This receptor was obtained from a human donor with multiple sclerosis. The sample taken for sequencing was CD4+ T cells from PBMCs. This chain connects TRBV23-1 to TRBJ2-1; D possibly corresponds to TRBD2 (7 bases). TRBV23-1 is given ORF status, its function remaining uncertain. The CDR3 loop is CASSQSGEGGYEQFF. The CDR3 bases are TGCGCCAGCAGTCAATCGGGGGAGGGGGGCTATGAGCAGTTCTTC.